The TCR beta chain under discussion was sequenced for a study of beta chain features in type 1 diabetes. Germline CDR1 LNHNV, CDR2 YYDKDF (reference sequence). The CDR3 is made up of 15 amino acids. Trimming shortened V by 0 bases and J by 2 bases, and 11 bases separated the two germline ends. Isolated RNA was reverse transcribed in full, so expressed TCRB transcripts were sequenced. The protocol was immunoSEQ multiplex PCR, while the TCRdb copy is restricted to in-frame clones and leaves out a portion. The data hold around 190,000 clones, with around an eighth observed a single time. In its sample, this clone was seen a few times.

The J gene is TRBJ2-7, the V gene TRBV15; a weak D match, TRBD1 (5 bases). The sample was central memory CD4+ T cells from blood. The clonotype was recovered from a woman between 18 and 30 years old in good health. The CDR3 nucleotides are TGTGCCACCAGCAGAGACAGACAGACCGCCTACGAGCAGTACTTC. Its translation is CATSRDRQTAYEQYF.